This TCR beta chain was captured by sequencing in a study of cytomegalovirus exposure and HLA in healthy donors. Study-wide findings and caveats: Later on, an analysis found that several of the most significant clusters appeared to be linked to common viral pathogens, which included parvovirus B19. A later examination showed that TCR association rates differed by HLA locus, with DRB1 most and HLA-C fewest.

To note about this clone: Its antigen is still unknown.

There were likely unrecorded immune exposures, though donors were nominally healthy when sampled. Amplification used 60 Vbeta primers and 13 Jbeta primers. Here immunoSEQ multiplex PCR was the method, and the copy in TCRdb shows in-frame clones only, minus some. This sample's table reports about 58,000 clones. Trimming shortened V by 5 bases and J by 1 base, and 12 bases separated the two germline ends. CDR3 length: 14 amino acids. Germline-derived CDR1 and CDR2 are LNHDA and SQIVND (reference sequence). This receptor was obtained from a young woman in good health and CMV-seronegative. The chain joins TRBV19 to TRBJ2-7; maybe TRBD2 (5 bases). Sequencing was done on a sample of PBMCs. CDR3 region: CASSSGTGSYEQYF. The CDR3 nucleotides read TGTGCCAGTAGTTCAGGAACGGGGTCCTACGAGCAGTACTTC.